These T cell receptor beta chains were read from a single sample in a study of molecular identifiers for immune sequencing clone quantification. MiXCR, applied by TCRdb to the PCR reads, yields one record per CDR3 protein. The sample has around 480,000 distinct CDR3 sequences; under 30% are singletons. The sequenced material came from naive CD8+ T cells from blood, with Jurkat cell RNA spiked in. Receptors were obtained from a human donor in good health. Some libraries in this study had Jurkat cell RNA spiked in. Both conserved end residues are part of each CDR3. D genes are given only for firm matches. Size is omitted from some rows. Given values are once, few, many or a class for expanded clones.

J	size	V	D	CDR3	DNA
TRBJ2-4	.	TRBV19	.	CASREEPAGPPYF	TGTGCCAGTAGAGAAGAACCCGCGGGACCTCCATACTTC
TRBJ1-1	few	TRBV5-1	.	CASSLPGSGDTEAFF	TGCGCCAGCAGCCTCCCAGGTTCCGGAGACACTGAAGCTTTCTTT
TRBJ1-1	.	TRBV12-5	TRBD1	CASGLVLGQTGLSSEAFF	TGTGCTAGTGGTTTGGTACTGGGGCAGACAGGGTTGAGCTCTGAAGCTTTCTTT
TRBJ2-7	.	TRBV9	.	CASSASADGSSYEQYF	TGTGCCAGCAGCGCGAGTGCTGACGGGAGCTCCTACGAGCAGTACTTC
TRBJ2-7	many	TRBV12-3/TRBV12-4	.	CASSFRDVGEQYF	TGTGCCAGCAGTTTCCGGGACGTGGGGGAGCAGTACTTC
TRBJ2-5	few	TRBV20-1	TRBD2	CSARGRRLAGGMKETQYF	TGCAGTGCTAGAGGCCGCCGGCTAGCGGGAGGGATGAAAGAGACCCAGTACTTC
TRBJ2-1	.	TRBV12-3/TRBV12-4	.	CASSLGDGSYNEQFF	TGTGCCAGCAGTCTGGGAGACGGATCCTACAATGAGCAGTTCTTC
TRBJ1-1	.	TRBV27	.	CASKIQGGTEAFF	TGTGCCAGCAAGATACAGGGAGGTACTGAAGCTTTCTTT
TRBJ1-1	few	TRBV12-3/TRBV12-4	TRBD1	CASSTDRVNTEAFF	TGTGCCAGCAGTACGGACAGGGTGAACACTGAAGCTTTCTTT
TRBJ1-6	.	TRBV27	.	CASSLLGGEVSPLHF	TGTGCCAGCAGTTTATTGGGGGGGGAGGTTTCACCCCTCCACTTT
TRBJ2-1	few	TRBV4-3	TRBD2	CASSQDASSGYNEQFF	TGCGCCAGCAGCCAAGATGCGTCTAGCGGGTACAATGAGCAGTTCTTC
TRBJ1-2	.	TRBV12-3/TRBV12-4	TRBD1	CAGSYRTGGVYGYTF	TGTGCCGGCAGTTACCGGACAGGGGGTGTCTATGGCTACACCTTC
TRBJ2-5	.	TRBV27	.	CASSSLSTDAGETQYF	TGTGCCAGCAGTTCCCTGTCTACGGACGCGGGGGAGACCCAGTACTTC
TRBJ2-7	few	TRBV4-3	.	CASSQGGAGSDEQYF	TGCGCCAGCAGCCAAGGTGGGGCAGGATCTGACGAGCAGTACTTC